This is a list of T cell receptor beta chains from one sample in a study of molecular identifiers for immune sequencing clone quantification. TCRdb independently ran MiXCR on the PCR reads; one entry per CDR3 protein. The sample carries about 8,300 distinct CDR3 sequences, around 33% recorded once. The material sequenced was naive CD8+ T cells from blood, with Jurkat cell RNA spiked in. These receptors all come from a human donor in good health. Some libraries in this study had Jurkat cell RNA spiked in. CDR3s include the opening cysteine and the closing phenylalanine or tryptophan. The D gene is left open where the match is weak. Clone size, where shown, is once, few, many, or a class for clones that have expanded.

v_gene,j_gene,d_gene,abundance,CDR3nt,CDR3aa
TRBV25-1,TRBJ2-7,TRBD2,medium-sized,TGTGCCAGCAGTGAAACGCGGACTAGCGGGAACTACGAGCAGTACTTC,CASSETRTSGNYEQYF
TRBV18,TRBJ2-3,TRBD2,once,TGTGCCAGCTCACCACAGGTCCTAGCGGGAGTCACAGATACGCAGTATTTT,CASSPQVLAGVTDTQYF
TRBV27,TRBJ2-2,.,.,TGTGCCAGCAGTTTAGGGAATCTTATACCCGGGGAGCTGTTTTTT,CASSLGNLIPGELFF
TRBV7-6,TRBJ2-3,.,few,TGTGCCAGCAGCTTAGAGGTGACAGATACGCAGTATTTT,CASSLEVTDTQYF
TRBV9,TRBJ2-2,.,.,TGTGCCAGCAGCGTAGGGAGTCAGGAGAGCACCGGGGAGCTGTTTTTT,CASSVGSQESTGELFF
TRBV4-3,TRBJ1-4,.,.,TGCGCCAGCAGCCAAGACAGCAACAATGAAAAACTGATTTTT,CASSQDSNNEKLIF
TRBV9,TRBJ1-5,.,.,TGTGCCAGCAGCGTAGGGGGGTCGGGCAATCAGCCCCAGCATTTT,CASSVGGSGNQPQHF
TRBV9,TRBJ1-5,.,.,TGTGCCAGCAGCTCTACAGGGACAAATCAGCCCCGGCATTTT,CASSSTGTNQPRHF
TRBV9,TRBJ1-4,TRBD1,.,TGTGCCGGCAGCGCCACAGGGGGTTTAAATGAAAAACTGTTTTTT,CAGSATGGLNEKLFF
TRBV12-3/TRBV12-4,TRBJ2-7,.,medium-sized,TGTGCCACACGTGTCGTGGGCTACCTCGAGCAGTACTTC,CATRVVGYLEQYF
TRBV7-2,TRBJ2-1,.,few,TGTGCCAGCACCGACGTACTACTAGATGAGCAGTTCTTC,CASTDVLLDEQFF
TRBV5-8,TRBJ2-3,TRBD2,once,TGTGTCAGCAGCTTGGAACTAGCGGTCACAGATACGCAGTATTTT,CVSSLELAVTDTQYF
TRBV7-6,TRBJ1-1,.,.,TGTGCCAGCAGCTTAGATGGTACAATTCCGAACACTGAAGCATTCTTT,CASSLDGTIPNTEAFF
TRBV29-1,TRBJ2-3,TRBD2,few,TGCAGCGTTGACGTCCAGCGGGAGTGGCCAGATACGCAGTATTTT,CSVDVQREWPDTQYF
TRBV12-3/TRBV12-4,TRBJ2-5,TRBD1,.,TGTGCCAGCAGTTTAGGGACAGGCAGAGAGACCCTGTACTTC,CASSLGTGRETLYF
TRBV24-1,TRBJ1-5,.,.,TGTGCCACCGGCGACAAGGCGGGCTTGGCCCAGCATTTT,CATGDKAGLAQHF
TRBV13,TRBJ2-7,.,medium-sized,TGTGCCAGCAGCTTAGCAGGGCCCTACGAGCAGTACTTC,CASSLAGPYEQYF
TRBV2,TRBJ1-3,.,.,TGTGCCAGCAGTGAAGGACACCTCTCTGGAAACACCATATATTTT,CASSEGHLSGNTIYF
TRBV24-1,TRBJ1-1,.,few,TGTGCCACCAGTGATTCGTCGGCGAGGGCTTTCTTT,CATSDSSARAFF
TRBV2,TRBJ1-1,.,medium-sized,TGTGCCAGCAGGCAAGGCGTTCTGAACACTGAAGCTTTCTTT,CASRQGVLNTEAFF
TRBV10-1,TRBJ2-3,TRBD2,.,TGCGCCAGCAGTAAAACTAGCGGGAGGGCCGGGGATACGCAGTATTTT,CASSKTSGRAGDTQYF
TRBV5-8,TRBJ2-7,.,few,TGTGCCAGCACCTCGGGTTGGGGGTACGAGCAGTACTTC,CASTSGWGYEQYF
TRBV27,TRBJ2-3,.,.,TGTGCCAGCAGTTTAGTAACGGCTAGCACAGATACGCAGTATTTT,CASSLVTASTDTQYF
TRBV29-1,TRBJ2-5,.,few,TGCAGCGTTGATTTAAGACAGGGCGGGACATTAGTCGACGAGACCCAGTACTTC,CSVDLRQGGTLVDETQYF
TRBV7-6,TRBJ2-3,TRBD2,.,TGTGCCAGCAGCTTAGGCCGACTAGCGGGCCACCCCACAGATACGCAGTATTTT,CASSLGRLAGHPTDTQYF
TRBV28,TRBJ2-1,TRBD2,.,TGTGCCAGCAGTCCACCAGCGGGATATGAGCAGTTCTTC,CASSPPAGYEQFF
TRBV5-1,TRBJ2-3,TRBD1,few,TGCGCCAGCAGCTTTGGACAGGGTATTGGAGATACGCAGTATTTT,CASSFGQGIGDTQYF
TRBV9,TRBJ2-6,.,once,TGTGCCAGCAGCGTAGTGTCTGGGGCCAACGTCCTGACTTTC,CASSVVSGANVLTF